This TCR beta chain was sequenced during a study of shared clonotypes between healthy human individuals. This CDR3 contains 16 residues. V lost 1 base and J lost 3; bases outside the gene matches: 6. CDR1 and CDR2 (germline): KGHSH, LQKENI. Original processing notes: There were no quality scores in the junction-only immunoSEQ sequences, so filtering differed. Method: immunoSEQ multiplex PCR; TCRdb's copy keeps in-frame clones and lacks some. The V and J calls and the clone size are those of that table, but D and trimming were determined from the DNA. This table holds a few million clones, 85% to 95% found once.

The sequence came from a man between 18 and 29 years old in good health. Some clones in this sample may be carry-over from other donors' samples. The specimen was naive CD4+ T cells from PBMCs. Regarding subset: CD45RA+ positively selected. This chain joins TRBV18 and TRBJ2-1; TRBD1 agrees at 7 bases. This CDR3 is CASSPLGPGGYNEQFF. The DNA of the CDR3 is TGTGCCAGCTCACCACTGGGACCAGGGGGCTACAATGAGCAGTTCTTC.